This T cell receptor (beta chain) derives from a study of cytomegalovirus exposure and HLA in healthy donors. About the research overall: Earlier, 100 million or so unique TCR beta sequences were recovered from approximately 180 million T cells by an analysis. Study-wide results and caveats: A later analysis showed that HLA-associated TCR beta chains had undergone more clonal expansion than equally common others.

About this clone itself: Its specificity is unknown.

Though probably carrying unrecorded immune exposures, donors were nominally healthy at sampling. Germline V lookup: CDR1 SGHNT, CDR2 YYREEE (reference sequence). The CDR3 runs 16 residues. V dropped 4 bases and J dropped 7; count of bases not matched to a gene: 9. Primers for the PCR totalled 60 Vbeta and 13 Jbeta. Clones were sequenced by immunoSEQ multiplex PCR, and TCRdb holds only the in-frame ones, with some missing. In the table there are some 200,000 clones, about four fifths of which are singletons. The chain combines TRBV5-4 with TRBJ2-1; 12 nucleotides align to TRBD2. Sequenced input: PBMCs. The clonotype comes from a woman under 30 in good health and CMV-seronegative. The DNA for the CDR3 is TGTGCCAGCAGCCCCTCTAGCGGGAGGGCCCATAATGAGCAGTTCTTC. Translating gives CASSPSSGRAHNEQFF.